The 25 T cell receptor beta chains given below trace back to one sample, sequenced in a study of T-cell reconstitution after alpha-beta-depleted transplantation in children. The TCRbeta library was prepared with unique molecular identifiers. TCRdb passed the PCR reads through MiXCR, listing each CDR3 protein once. This table has under 140,000 distinct CDR3 sequences, about a tenth appearing once. Sequenced material: PBMCs from the stem cell graft donor, taken from the stem cell graft. These receptors all come from a human donor who donated a stem cell graft to a child with acute lymphoblastic leukemia.

Of note for this clonotype: At one boundary the junction diverges from the germline segment, which might be a read error. The rearrangement uses TRBV12-3 or TRBV12-4 and TRBJ2-7; TRBD2 matches 10 bases. This CDR3 region has 16 residues. The CDR3 is CASSSVTASGSYERYF. As DNA, the CDR3 is TGTGCCAGCAGTTCAGTCACGGCTAGCGGGAGTTACGAGCGGTACTTC.

This clonotype appeared many times. The J gene is TRBJ2-1, the V gene TRBV5-1; 9 nucleotides agree with TRBD2. J was trimmed by 0 bases and V by 6 bases; bases with no gene match: 10. Germline CDR1 reads SGHRS; CDR2 reads YFSETQ. CDR3 length: 17 amino acids. CDR3 DNA sequence: TGCGCCAGCACCCCGCTAGCGGGGACCCACTCCTACAATGAGCAGTTCTTC. Residues: CASTPLAGTHSYNEQFF.

This clonotype was detected ten times or more. The chain is built from TRBV6-5 and TRBJ1-2; 10 bases fit TRBD1. The CDR3 runs 14 residues. The junction had 8 bases not matched to a gene; V was cut back by 6 bases and J by 7 bases. Looked up from germline, CDR1 is MNHEY and CDR2 is SVGAGI. The CDR3 nucleotides read TGTGCCAGCAGCCGACCGGGACAGGGGCCTGGCTACACCTTC. Its protein product is CASSRPGQGPGYTF.

This clonotype has a handful of counts. Its ends do not fully match the called genes, so a read error is possible. This chain joins TRBV29-1 and TRBJ2-6; tentative D call: TRBD1 (5 bases). The CDR3 contains 16 residues. Germline V gene data show CDR1 as SQVTM and CDR2 as ANQGSEA. CDR3 protein: CSVPEAATSGANGLTF. The CDR3 DNA follows: TGCAGCGTGCCAGAGGCAGCCACATCTGGGGCCAACGGCCTGACTTTC.

This clonotype appeared many times. The CDR3: CSPPDTQYF. The CDR3 nucleotides read TGCAGCCCACCAGATACGCAGTATTTT. V and J are TRBV20-1 and TRBJ2-3, with no clear D. The CDR3 runs to 9 residues. Germline lookup yields CDR1 DFQATT and CDR2 SNEGSKA (reference sequence).

This clonotype was picked up many times. The V gene is TRBV3-1, the J gene TRBJ1-4; TRBD1 matches 10 bases. The V segment lost 4 bases and the J segment 6 bases; nucleotides outside the gene matches: 5. Germline V lookup: CDR1 LGHDT, CDR2 YNNKEL (reference sequence). CDR3 length: 15 residues. In nucleotides, the CDR3 is TGTGCCAGCAGCCTCCTGACAGGGGGCGATGAAAAACTGTTTTTT. Its protein product is CASSLLTGGDEKLFF.

With regard to this clonotype: A junction end diverges from the germline sequence, so it may reflect a read error. J is TRBJ1-1 and V is TRBV7-9, with a weak D call TRBD1 (6 bases). The germline gives CDR1 SEHNR, CDR2 FQNEAQ (reference sequence). The length of the CDR3 is 13 residues. The CDR3 bases are TGTGCCAGCAGGTTAGGGGGTAACACTGAAGCTTTCTTT. It codes for CASRLGGNTEAFF.

This clonotype has just one count. This may be a read error: a much more frequent sequence differs by one nucleotide. The chain couples TRBV20-1 to TRBJ2-7; 11 positions match TRBD2. Germline CDR1 reads DFQATT; CDR2 reads SNEGSKA (reference sequence). This CDR3 is built from 15 residues. Here the CDR3 DNA reads TGCTGTGCTAGAGATAGCGGGAGGGCCTTTTACGAGCAGTACTTC. Translated: CCARDSGRAFYEQYF.

This clonotype has at least ten counts. The chain combines TRBV5-6 with TRBJ2-3; D perhaps matches TRBD1 (6 bases). There are 15 residues in the CDR3. The V gene lost 4 bases and the J gene lost 3 bases, with 15 bases spanning the gap. The germline V gene encodes CDR1 SGHDT and CDR2 YYEEEE. CDR3 in DNA: TGTGCCAGCAGCGGACGTGGGCAGGGGACAGATACGCAGTATTTT. Translated, it gives CASSGRGQGTDTQYF.

This clonotype was recorded at least ten times. The chain links TRBV5-1 to TRBJ1-1; 7 bases line up with TRBD1. The V and J ends lost 4 bases and 7 bases, in that order; junction bases with no gene match: 19. CDR1 is SGHRS, CDR2 YFSETQ, per germline. The CDR3 is made up of 17 amino acids. The CDR3 region is CASSGGQIAGDPREAFF. CDR3 coding DNA: TGCGCCAGCAGCGGGGGACAGATCGCAGGAGACCCCCGTGAAGCTTTCTTT.

In this sample, this clonotype turned up many times. The CDR3 sequence is CASSLSGLGPQETQYF. The CDR3 nucleotides are TGTGCCAGCAGCTTGAGCGGGCTAGGGCCCCAAGAGACCCAGTACTTC. The genes are TRBV7-9 and TRBJ2-5; D may be TRBD2 (6 bases). The CDR3 loop spans 16 amino acids. V was clipped by 3 bases and J by 1 base, with 15 bases between them. Germline lookup yields CDR1 SEHNR and CDR2 FQNEAQ (reference sequence). The variable domain in full, with the rest retrieved from reference TRBV7-9 and TRBJ2-5, is DTGVSQNPRHKITKRGQNVTFRCDPISEHNRLYWYRQTLGQGPEFLTYFQNEAQLEKSRLLSDRFSAERPKGSFSTLEIQRTEQGDSAMYLCASSLSGLGPQETQYFGPGTRLLVL.

This clonotype was counted at least ten times. The chain links TRBV29-1 to TRBJ2-7; 14 bases align to TRBD2. The CDR3 extends over 15 amino acids. The germline V gene encodes CDR1 SQVTM and CDR2 ANQGSEA. V was clipped by 6 bases and J by 0 bases; unmatched bases: 4. The CDR3 loop reads CSVPGTSGSSYEQYF. The CDR3 DNA sequence: TGCAGCGTACCCGGGACTAGCGGGAGCTCCTACGAGCAGTACTTC.

In this sample, this clonotype turned up many times. The chain is built from TRBV6-5 and TRBJ2-2; D not resolved. This CDR3 has 15 residues. V lost 0 bases, J lost 0 bases, and 5 bases lay in between. Germline V gene lookup returns CDR1 MNHEY and CDR2 SVGAGI. DNA of the CDR3: TGTGCCAGCAGTTACTCCAGGCCGAACACCGGGGAGCTGTTTTTT. Translating gives CASSYSRPNTGELFF.

The rearrangement joins TRBV7-6 to TRBJ2-1; TRBD2 matches 11 bases. This CDR3 is 19 amino acids long. V lost 0 bases to trimming and J lost 4 bases; unmatched junction nucleotides: 11. Germline-derived CDR1 and CDR2 are SGHVS and FNYEAQ. The CDR3 protein is CASSLARVPGLAVYNEQFF. The CDR3 coding sequence is TGTGCCAGCAGCTTAGCAAGGGTCCCGGGACTAGCGGTTTACAATGAGCAGTTCTTC. Drawing the rest from reference TRBV7-6 and TRBJ2-1, the complete variable domain is GAGVSQSPRYKVTKRGQDVALRCDPISGHVSLYWYRQALGQGPEFLTYFNYEAQQDKSGLPNDRFSAERPEGSISTLTIQRTEQRDSAMYRCASSLARVPGLAVYNEQFFGPGTRLTVL.

This clonotype was recorded at least ten times. This chain joins TRBV28 and TRBJ2-2; no clear D gene. Per germline, CDR1 MDHEN and CDR2 SYDVKM. The V gene lost 11 bases and the J gene lost 3 bases, with 7 bases spanning the gap. This CDR3 spans 11 amino acids. The CDR3 loop is CAVRDTGELFF. CDR3 in DNA: TGTGCCGTCAGAGACACCGGGGAGCTGTTTTTT.

This clonotype has a count of ten or more. This chain connects TRBV5-5 to TRBJ2-1; D gene ambiguous. There are 14 residues in the CDR3. V dropped 2 bases and J dropped 4 bases, with 10 bases sitting between them. The germline CDR1 and CDR2 sequences are SGHKS and YYEKEE (reference sequence). As DNA, the CDR3 is TGTGCCAGCAGCTTCCCCAGGTCATACAATGAGCAGTTCTTC. This encodes CASSFPRSYNEQFF. Full variable domain (missing parts from reference TRBV5-5 and TRBJ2-1): DAGVTQSPTHLIKTRGQQVTLRCSPISGHKSVSWYQQVLGQGPQFIFQYYEKEERGRGNFPDRFSARQFPNYSSELNVNALLLGDSALYLCASSFPRSYNEQFFGPGTRLTVL.

This clonotype was recorded at least ten times. The gene calls are TRBV3-1 and TRBJ2-1, with D maybe TRBD2 (5 bases). The CDR3 length is 15 residues. Germline CDR1 LGHDT, CDR2 YNNKEL (reference sequence). Deletions cut 4 bases from V and 0 bases from J, with 10 bases between. The CDR3 DNA follows: TGTGCCAGCAGCCCGGACTTCAACTCCTACAATGAGCAGTTCTTC. Translated, it gives CASSPDFNSYNEQFF.

The sample holds many counts of this clonotype. V and J are TRBV12-3 or TRBV12-4 and TRBJ2-2, with D uncertain. V lost 3 bases to trimming and J lost 4 bases, with 12 bases between them. The CDR3 contains 15 residues. CDR3 sequence (DNA): TGTGCCAGCAGTTTTCGGGCAGCTTCCACCGGGGAGCTGTTTTTT. It specifies CASSFRAASTGELFF.

This clonotype was seen at least ten times. The chain is built from TRBV5-1 and TRBJ2-3, with TRBD2 identical over 9 bases. Germline CDR1 and CDR2: SGHRS and YFSETQ. This CDR3 contains 14 residues. V shed 5 bases, J shed 0 bases, and the junction held 1 base outside the gene matches. The CDR3 bases are TGCGCCAGCAGGACTAGCGGTAGCACAGATACGCAGTATTTT. Its protein is CASRTSGSTDTQYF.

This clonotype was detected ten times or more. The chain uses TRBV12-3 or TRBV12-4 and TRBJ1-5; D remains ambiguous. The CDR3 covers 15 residues. The V end lost 0 bases, the J end lost 4 bases, and 10 bases lay between the germline ends. As DNA, the CDR3 is TGTGCCAGCAGTTTAGCGGCCGGGAATAATCAGCCCCAGCATTTT. This encodes CASSLAAGNNQPQHF.

This clonotype was observed at least ten times. The rearrangement links TRBV20-1 to TRBJ2-1; 8 nucleotides agree with TRBD2. This CDR3 has 17 amino acids. V trimming: 0 bases; J trimming: 7 bases; junction bases outside the gene matches: 14. The germline CDR1 and CDR2 sequences are DFQATT and SNEGSKA (reference sequence). CDR3 bases: TGCAGTGCTAGAGACCGCGGGGAGAGACTAGCGTTAAATGAGCAGTTCTTC. This sequence encodes CSARDRGERLALNEQFF.

This clonotype was detected many times. This chain joins TRBV6-2 or TRBV6-3 and TRBJ2-1, with TRBD2 matching over 10 bases. The V segment lost 4 bases and the J segment 4 bases; nucleotides outside the gene matches: 4. CDR1 and CDR2 from the germline V gene are MNHEY and SVGEGT. CDR3 length: 15 amino acids. CDR3 DNA sequence: TGTGCCAGCAGTTCTAGCGGGAGCGATTACAATGAGCAGTTCTTC. Its translation: CASSSSGSDYNEQFF.

This clonotype was detected ten times or more. This sequence joins TRBV15 and TRBJ1-1; D uncertain. Trimming removed 0 bases at V and 3 bases at J, with 20 bases between. The CDR3 runs to 18 residues. Germline CDR1 LNHNV, CDR2 YYDKDF (reference sequence). CDR3: CATSRDTPGPAAYTEAFF. CDR3 sequence (DNA): TGTGCCACCAGCAGAGATACCCCCGGGCCGGCGGCATACACTGAAGCTTTCTTT.

This clonotype was detected ten times or more. The V and J genes are TRBV7-9 and TRBJ1-2; the D is unclear. Germline CDR1 is SEHNR and CDR2 is FQNEAQ (reference sequence). V lost 1 base to trimming and J lost 6 bases, with 12 bases between them. The CDR3 is 14 residues long. CDR3: CASSLDASSHGYTF. The CDR3, as DNA: TGTGCCAGCAGCTTAGACGCAAGTTCCCATGGCTACACCTTC.

The chain uses TRBV11-2 and TRBJ2-7; D is unresolved. V was cut by 1 base and J by 6 bases, with 7 bases left in between. The CDR3 totals 12 residues. CDR1 SGHAT and CDR2 FQNNGV come from the germline V gene. The DNA for the CDR3 is TGTGCCAGCAGCTTAGTCGCTCTCGAGCAGTACTTC. This translates into CASSLVALEQYF.